The 23 T cell receptor beta chains below were found in one sample sequenced in a study of response to subunit inactivated influenza vaccine. TCRdb re-derived calls from the RT-PCR reads in MiXCR, one entry per CDR3 protein. The repertoire consists of around 850,000 distinct CDR3 sequences, with approximately 17% occurring once and the leading ten covering approximately 11%. Specimen: PBMCs from blood, collected more than 4 days after vaccination. Every receptor here comes from a man aged 50 or older who received an inactivated influenza vaccine.

The chain recombines TRBV27 with TRBJ2-7, with 8 bases fitting TRBD2. Germline V gene data show CDR1 as MNHEY and CDR2 as SMNVEV (reference sequence). This CDR3 region has 20 residues. The junction had 21 bases not matched to a gene; V was cut back by 2 bases and J by 3 bases. CDR3 DNA: TGTGCCAGCAGTTTAACCTGGATTGGACAGTCCGGGACTAGGGGCTACGAGCAGTACTTC. It is translated as CASSLTWIGQSGTRGYEQYF.

The chain links TRBV4-3 to TRBJ2-2; D is possibly TRBD2 (6 bases). CDR1 is LGHNA, CDR2 YSLEER, per germline. The CDR3 runs to 16 residues. Between the trimmed V and J ends, which lost 0 bases and 1 base, there was a span of 9 bases. CDR3 bases: TGCGCCAGCAGCCAAGATGGGGGAGGGAACACCGGGGAGCTGTTTTTT. This gives the protein CASSQDGGGNTGELFF.

The V and J genes are TRBV28 and TRBJ1-2; the D is unclear. The CDR3 is made up of 13 amino acids. Germline-derived CDR1 and CDR2 are MDHEN and SYDVKM. The germline V and J ends were trimmed by 5 bases and 4 bases, with 11 bases remaining between them. The DNA for the CDR3 is TGTGCCAGCAGTGGGGATACCTCCTATGGCTACACCTTC. Translated, it gives CASSGDTSYGYTF.

The chain couples TRBV7-9 to TRBJ1-1, with a tentative D call TRBD1 (6 bases). V was trimmed by 1 base and J by 4 bases, leaving 10 bases between them. The CDR3 runs 14 residues. CDR1 and CDR2 from the germline V gene are SEHNR and FQNEAQ (reference sequence). CDR3 amino acids: CASSLDPQGTEAFF. In nucleotides, the CDR3 is TGTGCCAGCAGCTTAGACCCACAGGGCACTGAAGCTTTCTTT.

This sequence joins TRBV7-8 and TRBJ2-3, with a possible D match to TRBD2 (5 bases). The CDR3 loop spans 16 amino acids. V lost 1 base and J lost 3, with 14 bases in between. The germline CDR1 and CDR2 sequences are SGHVS and FQNEAQ. The CDR3 DNA reads as TGTGCCAGCAGCTTAGGTCTTTTCGGGGAAACAGATACGCAGTATTTT. It is translated as CASSLGLFGETDTQYF.

The chain is built from TRBV19 and TRBJ2-1, with D possibly TRBD2 on 7 matching bases. V dropped 0 bases and J dropped 4 bases, with 10 bases sitting between them. This CDR3 contains 15 residues. The germline V gene has CDR1 LNHDA and CDR2 SQIVND (reference sequence). The CDR3 sequence is CASSIDRGGYNEQFF. The CDR3 nucleotides are TGTGCCAGTAGTATAGACAGGGGAGGGTACAATGAGCAGTTCTTC. Full variable domain (outside the CDR3, taken from reference TRBV19 and TRBJ2-1): DGGITQSPKYLFRKEGQNVTLSCEQNLNHDAMYWYRQDPGQGLRLIYYSQIVNDFQKGDIAEGYSVSREKKESFPLTVTSAQKNPTAFYLCASSIDRGGYNEQFFGPGTRLTVL.

The chain carries TRBV18 and TRBJ2-1; 7 bases map to TRBD1. The junction had 11 bases not matched to a gene; V was cut back by 3 bases and J by 3 bases. The CDR3 extends over 17 amino acids. The germline CDR1 and CDR2 sequences are KGHSH and LQKENI. Written as DNA, the CDR3 is TGTGCCAGCTCACCCCGAATCAGGACAGGTAACTACAATGAGCAGTTCTTC. Translated: CASSPRIRTGNYNEQFF.

The J gene is TRBJ1-2, the V gene TRBV20-1, with D unresolved. The CDR3 is made up of 16 amino acids. Germline V gene data show CDR1 as DFQATT and CDR2 as SNEGSKA (reference sequence). Trimming stripped 2 bases from V and 0 bases from J, with 16 bases between. CDR3 sequence (DNA): TGCAGTGCTAGATTGGGCCCGCCGAATACTAACTATGGCTACACCTTC. Its translation: CSARLGPPNTNYGYTF.

The DNA of the CDR3 is TGTGCCATCAGTCCAACCGGGACAGGCGTTAAAGAGACCCAGTACTTC. It yields the protein CAISPTGTGVKETQYF. The rearrangement uses TRBV10-3 and TRBJ2-5; 8 bases fit TRBD1. The trim removed 5 bases at V and 3 bases at J, leaving 11 bases unmatched. The CDR3 has 16 residues. Per the germline V gene, CDR1 is ENHRY and CDR2 is SYGVKD.

This clonotype was detected ten times or more. The genes are TRBV28 and TRBJ2-3; 9 bases align to TRBD1. Germline V gene sequence: CDR1 MDHEN, CDR2 SYDVKM. The CDR3 is 16 residues long. The trim removed 5 bases at V and 0 bases at J, leaving 6 bases unmatched. CDR3 DNA: TGTGCCAGCAGTCCCTGGACAGGGGCTAGCACAGATACGCAGTATTTT. This encodes CASSPWTGASTDTQYF.

The sample holds a few counts of this clonotype. This chain uses TRBV28 with TRBJ1-2; D may be TRBD1 (6 bases). V lost 5 bases and J 8 bases, leaving 15 bases between the germline ends. The CDR3 runs to 13 residues. CDR1 and CDR2 from the germline V gene are MDHEN and SYDVKM. The CDR3 region has the DNA TGTGCCAGCAGTCCACTAGGACAGCAAGGCTACACCTTC. Its translation is CASSPLGQQGYTF.

J is TRBJ1-6 and V is TRBV19; unclear D gene. CDR1 and CDR2 from the germline V gene are LNHDA and SQIVND (reference sequence). The V end was cut by 7 bases, the J end by 13 bases, with 20 bases between. The CDR3 is 14 residues long. The CDR3 reads CASKLLNSEAPLHF. In nucleotides, the CDR3 is TGTGCCAGTAAGCTCCTAAATTCGGAGGCCCCCCTCCACTTT.

This chain joins TRBV29-1 and TRBJ1-1, with D possibly TRBD1 on 6 matching bases. There are 11 residues in the CDR3. The V gene's germline CDR1 is SQVTM and CDR2 ANQGSEA. The germline V and J ends were trimmed by 6 bases and 8 bases, with 13 bases remaining between them. The CDR3 nucleotides are TGCAGCGTCAACAGGGCCCCCGAAGCTTTCTTT. As protein: CSVNRAPEAFF.

This clonotype was seen more than once but under ten times. The rearrangement links TRBV6-5 to TRBJ2-5; perhaps TRBD2 as D (5 bases). Trimming took off 2 bases at V and 7 bases at J, with 14 bases between the two ends. Looked up from germline, CDR1 is MNHEY and CDR2 is SVGAGI. The CDR3 has 14 amino acids. As DNA, the CDR3 is TGTGCCAGCAGTTACCCGGCCGGGATAGGGACCCAGTACTTC. Amino acid sequence: CASSYPAGIGTQYF.

The chain joins TRBV4-2 to TRBJ1-5, with D possibly being TRBD1 (6 bases). Germline V gene lookup returns CDR1 LGHNA and CDR2 YNFKEQ. CDR3 length: 17 residues. The V end lost 2 bases, the J end lost 0 bases, and 14 bases lay between the germline ends. For the CDR3, the DNA is TGTGCCAGCAGCCAATACTTGGACAGCTTTAGCAATCAGCCCCAGCATTTT. This codes for CASSQYLDSFSNQPQHF.

Only a few counts were recorded for this clonotype. CDR3 region: CASSGGMGSNEQFF. CDR3 in DNA: TGCGCCAGCAGTGGGGGAATGGGGAGCAATGAGCAGTTCTTC. The rearrangement links TRBV5-1 to TRBJ2-1; D possibly uses TRBD1 or TRBD2 (5 bases each). CDR1 and CDR2 (germline): SGHRS, YFSETQ. Trimming pared 5 bases from V and 6 bases from J, leaving 15 bases between. CDR3 length equals 14 residues.

A few counts support this clonotype. CDR3 amino acids: CATSPGAARTYEQYF. The CDR3 DNA sequence: TGTGCCACCAGCCCCGGGGCGGCAAGAACCTACGAGCAGTACTTC. V is TRBV24-1 and J is TRBJ2-7; the D call may be TRBD1 or TRBD2 (5 bases each). V shed 7 bases and J shed 2 bases, with 17 bases lying between them. CDR1 KGHDR and CDR2 SFDVKD come from the germline V gene. The CDR3 is 15 residues long.

The CDR3 nucleotides read TGCAGTGCTAGACATGGGACTGATAGCAATCAGCCCCAGCATTTT. This encodes CSARHGTDSNQPQHF. The chain uses TRBV20-1 and TRBJ1-5; tentative D call: TRBD1 (5 bases). V lost 2 bases and J 0 bases, leaving 11 bases between the germline ends. CDR3 size: 15 residues. CDR1 is DFQATT and CDR2 is SNEGSKA in the germline V gene (reference sequence).

The sample holds a few counts of this clonotype. This chain links TRBV5-1 with TRBJ2-1; 8 positions match TRBD2. The CDR3 spans 17 residues. The V gene's germline CDR1 is SGHRS and CDR2 YFSETQ. With V trimmed by 5 bases and J by 0 bases, 10 bases remained unmatched. The DNA for the CDR3 is TGCGCCAGCAGTTCGAAACGACTAGCGATCTCCTACAATGAGCAGTTCTTC. Amino acid sequence: CASSSKRLAISYNEQFF.

This clonotype came up a few times. This rearrangement joins TRBV20-1 to TRBJ2-2; a possible D gene is TRBD2 (6 bases). Germline values: CDR1 DFQATT, CDR2 SNEGSKA (reference sequence). CDR3 length: 16 residues. The V end was cut by 3 bases, the J end by 4 bases, with 18 bases between. The CDR3 spells CSASGSPERSTGELFF. CDR3 in DNA: TGCAGTGCTAGCGGGAGTCCCGAAAGGAGCACCGGGGAGCTGTTTTTT.

The V gene is TRBV7-8, the J gene TRBJ2-7; TRBD1 might be the D (6 bases). V was pared by 6 bases and J by 3 bases, with 21 bases between. Germline CDR1 SGHVS, CDR2 FQNEAQ. CDR3 length: 16 amino acids. CDR3 sequence reads: CASSSRRARGDYEQYF. The CDR3 DNA reads TGTGCCAGCAGTTCCCGTCGGGCCAGGGGAGACTACGAGCAGTACTTC.

V usage is TRBV5-1 and J usage is TRBJ2-5, with 10 bases that match TRBD2. The CDR3 length is 20 residues. The trim removed 0 bases at V and 5 bases at J, leaving 19 bases unmatched. Germline lookup yields CDR1 SGHRS and CDR2 YFSETQ. Here the CDR3 DNA reads TGCGCCAGCAGCTTGGTTGTGCTAGCGGGGGCCCGAGGGATCCGGGAGACCCAGTACTTC. Protein sequence: CASSLVVLAGARGIRETQYF.

This clonotype was counted only a few times. The CDR3 here is CSARDPGGGTYNEQFF. In nucleotides, the CDR3 is TGCAGTGCTAGAGATCCAGGGGGAGGAACCTACAATGAGCAGTTCTTC. The chain has TRBV20-1 and TRBJ2-1, with D perhaps matching TRBD1 (7 bases). Per germline, CDR1 DFQATT and CDR2 SNEGSKA (reference sequence). The CDR3 extends over 16 amino acids. V was pared by 0 bases and J by 2 bases, with 14 bases between.